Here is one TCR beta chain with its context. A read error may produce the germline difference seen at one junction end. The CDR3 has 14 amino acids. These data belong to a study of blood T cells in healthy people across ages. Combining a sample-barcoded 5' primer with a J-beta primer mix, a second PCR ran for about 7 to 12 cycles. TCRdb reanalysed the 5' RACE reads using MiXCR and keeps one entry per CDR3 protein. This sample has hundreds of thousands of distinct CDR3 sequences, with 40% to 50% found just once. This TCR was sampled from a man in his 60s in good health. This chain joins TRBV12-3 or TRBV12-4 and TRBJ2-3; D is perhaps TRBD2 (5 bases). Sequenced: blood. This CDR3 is CASSLEGGWDTQYF. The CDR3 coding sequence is TGTGCCAGCAGCTTAGAGGGCGGATGGGATACGCAGTATTTT.